This TCR beta chain was identified during a study of T-cell reconstitution after alpha-beta-depleted transplantation in children. A few counts support this clonotype. The CDR3 spans 19 residues. The germline gives CDR1 LGHNA, CDR2 YNFKEQ. V gave up 2 bases and J gave up 0 bases; unmatched junction bases: 13. Unique molecular identifiers were used in preparing the TCRbeta library. From the PCR reads, TCRdb called clonotypes with MiXCR, one entry per CDR3 protein. Of about 870,000 distinct CDR3 sequences in the sample, roughly 15% were seen once. This receptor was taken from a male patient younger than 18 who had a stem cell transplant for acute lymphoblastic leukemia, so the T cells may come from the graft donor. Sample: PBMCs, mostly from graft donor cells, taken 360 days after TCRalphabeta/CD19-depleted stem cell transplant. The genes are TRBV4-2 and TRBJ2-3, with 8 bases that match TRBD2. CDR3 coding DNA: TGTGCCAGCAGCCAATTGCGGCGCGGGAGGCCCCGGAGCACAGATACGCAGTATTTT. Translation: CASSQLRRGRPRSTDTQYF.